This TCR beta chain was recorded in a study of blood T cells in healthy people across ages. As regards this clonotype: Antigen unknown.

Each sample gave at least 6.5 million isolated PBMCs. General study points: Higher diversity and more naive CD4+ cells were features of long-lived donors, compared to aged donors. Older age coincided with a roughly linear decline in TCR beta diversity per million T cells. Without sorted subsets, naive and antigen-experienced compartments could not be conclusively compared.

A second about 7 to 11 cycle PCR used barcoded and J-beta primers. TCRdb itself ran the 5' RACE reads through MiXCR, one entry per CDR3 protein. This repertoire shows roughly 1.4 million distinct CDR3 sequences, 45% to 70% found once; its top ten account for roughly 7%. V shed 6 bases, J shed 3 bases, and the junction held 12 bases outside the gene matches. The CDR3 length is 16 residues. Germline V lookup: CDR1 DFQATT, CDR2 SNEGSKA (reference sequence). The chain couples TRBV20-1 to TRBJ2-3; 10 bases agree with TRBD2. Specimen: blood. The TCR sequence derives from a man younger than 30 in good health. The CDR3 region has the DNA TGCAGTGCCACAACGCCCGGGACTAGCGTGACAGATACGCAGTATTTT. Protein: CSATTPGTSVTDTQYF.